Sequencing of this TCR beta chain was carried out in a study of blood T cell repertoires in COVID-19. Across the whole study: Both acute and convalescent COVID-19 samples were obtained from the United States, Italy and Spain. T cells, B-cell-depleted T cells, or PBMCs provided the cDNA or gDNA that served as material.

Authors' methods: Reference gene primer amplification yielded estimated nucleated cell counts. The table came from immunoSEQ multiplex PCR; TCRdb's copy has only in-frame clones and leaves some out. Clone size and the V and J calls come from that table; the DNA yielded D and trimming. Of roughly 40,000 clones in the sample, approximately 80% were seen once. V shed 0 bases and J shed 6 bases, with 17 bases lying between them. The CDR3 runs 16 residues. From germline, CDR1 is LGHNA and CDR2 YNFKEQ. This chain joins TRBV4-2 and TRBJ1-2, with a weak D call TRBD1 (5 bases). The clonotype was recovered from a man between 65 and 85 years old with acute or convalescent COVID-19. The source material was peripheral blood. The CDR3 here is CASSQDGGVSWDGYTF. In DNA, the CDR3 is TGTGCCAGCAGCCAAGACGGGGGGGTCAGTTGGGATGGCTACACCTTC.